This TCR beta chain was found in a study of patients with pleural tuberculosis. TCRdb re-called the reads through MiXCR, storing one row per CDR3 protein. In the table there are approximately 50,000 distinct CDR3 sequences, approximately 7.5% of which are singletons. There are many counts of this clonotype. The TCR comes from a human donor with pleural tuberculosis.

CDR3 in amino acids: CASSFTFDRNQPQHF. The CDR3 DNA is TGTGCCAGCAGTTTTACTTTCGACAGGAATCAGCCCCAGCATTTT. The genes are TRBV12-3 or TRBV12-4 and TRBJ1-5; D possibly corresponds to TRBD1 (6 bases). Trimming cost V 3 bases and J 4 bases, with 13 bases left between them. The CDR3 is 15 residues long.